One and the same sample provided the 6 T cell receptor beta chains below, sequenced in a study of blood T cell repertoires in COVID-19. Method: immunoSEQ multiplex PCR; TCRdb's copy keeps in-frame clones and lacks some. In the table there are some 300,000 clones, around 89% of which are singletons. The sequenced sample consisted of PBMCs or T cells enriched from blood (not recorded which). The receptors were sampled from a woman aged 55-70 years in a cohort exposed to, infected with or recovered from COVID-19 (not recorded which).

This sequence joins TRBV24-1 and TRBJ1-5; D uncertain. The germline V gene encodes CDR1 KGHDR and CDR2 SFDVKD. CDR3 size: 14 residues. V lost 4 bases and J 0 bases, leaving 6 bases between the germline ends. CDR3 DNA: TGTGCCACCAGTGACCCTACTAGCAATCAGCCCCAGCATTTT. It translates to CATSDPTSNQPQHF.

This sequence joins TRBV25-1 and TRBJ2-4, with no clear D. V lost 8 bases and J 2 bases, leaving 13 bases between the germline ends. The CDR3 sequence is 14 residues long. CDR1 is MGHDK and CDR2 is SYGVNS in the germline V gene. The CDR3, as DNA: TGTGCCAGCTCCGAAGCCGGGTCCAAAAACATTCAGTACTTC. Translation gives CASSEAGSKNIQYF. The variable domain in full, with the rest retrieved from reference TRBV25-1 and TRBJ2-4, is EADIYQTPRYLVIGTGKKITLECSQTMGHDKMYWYQQDPGMELHLIHYSYGVNSTEKGDLSSESTVSRIRTEHFPLTLESARPSHTSQYLCASSEAGSKNIQYFGAGTRLSVL.

This clone was observed a single time. The rearrangement links TRBV11-1 to TRBJ2-5, with TRBD2 identical over 7 bases. Germline V gene sequence: CDR1 SGHAT, CDR2 FQDESV (reference sequence). J lost 1 base, V lost 6 bases, and 8 bases had no gene match. The CDR3 has 15 amino acids. For the CDR3, the DNA is TGTGCCAGCAGTATGGCGGGGGAGGTCCAAGAGACCCAGTACTTC. This encodes CASSMAGEVQETQYF.

CDR3 residues: CATSEGGSNNEQFF. DNA of the CDR3: TGTGCCACCAGTGAGGGGGGTTCGAACAATGAGCAGTTCTTC. V gene TRBV24-1 combines with J gene TRBJ2-1, with D possibly TRBD2 on 6 matching bases. From germline, CDR1 is KGHDR and CDR2 SFDVKD. This CDR3 region has 14 residues. Trimming stripped 4 bases from V and 5 bases from J, with 11 bases between.

The rearrangement uses TRBV21-1 and TRBJ2-5; the table calls TRBD1, which could not be checked here. TRBV21-1 is assigned pseudogene status. The CDR3 has 19 residues. DNA of the CDR3: TGTGCCAGCAGCCCGCGCGTCCGGGACAGGGATCTGGGTCAAGAGACCCAGTACTTC. This sequence encodes CASSPRVRDRDLGQETQYF.

This clone has only a few counts. The CDR3 here is CASCGTANYGYTF. The CDR3 nucleotides read TGTGCCAGCTGTGGGACAGCTAACTATGGCTACACCTTC. V is TRBV6-6 and J is TRBJ1-2; 7 bases map to TRBD1. Germline lookup yields CDR1 MNHNY and CDR2 SVGAGI (reference sequence). The V gene end was trimmed by 8 bases and the J gene end by 0 bases; junction bases not matched to a gene: 3. This CDR3 spans 13 amino acids.